The 19 T cell receptor beta chains below were found in one sample sequenced in a study of regulatory T cells in long-lasting Graves disease. The TCR beta library used iRepertoire HTBI primers with Arm-PCR amplification of CDR3. One entry per CDR3 protein results from TCRdb running MiXCR on the multiplex PCR reads. The repertoire includes a few hundred thousand distinct CDR3 sequences, 20% of them detected once, and 11% to 15% sits in the top ten. Time point described: newly diagnosed GD, antithyroid drugs for less than 3 months. Making the TCR library involved RNA that had been extracted from PBMCs. The sample in question was peripheral blood mononuclear cells (PBMCs), obtained at new diagnosis, from a patient treated with antithyroid drugs. The receptors stem from a female donor with Graves disease.

For this clonotype: One junction end disagrees with the germline gene, perhaps due to a read error. The chain employs TRBV12-3 or TRBV12-4 and TRBJ1-4; TRBD1 might be the D (5 bases). This CDR3 has 14 residues. The CDR3 loop is CVSSPTRGPEKLFF. The DNA for the CDR3 is TGTGTCAGCAGCCCGACGAGGGGACCTGAAAAACTGTTTTTT.

This clonotype has ten or more counts. The V gene is TRBV4-3, the J gene TRBJ2-4, with TRBD1 matching over 7 bases. Germline assignment: CDR1 LGHNA and CDR2 YSLEER. The CDR3 runs 13 residues. Trimming removed 3 bases from V and 11 bases from J; junction bases left unmatched: 7. Written as DNA, the CDR3 is TGCGCCAGCAGCCAGGAGACAGGGAATGTTCAGTACTTC. Translated, it gives CASSQETGNVQYF.

This clonotype came up once. The chain couples TRBV28 to TRBJ2-7; D perhaps matches TRBD1 (6 bases). Germline lookup yields CDR1 MDHEN and CDR2 SYDVKM. The CDR3 extends over 13 amino acids. V was cut by 5 bases and J by 5 bases, with 13 bases left in between. The CDR3 region has the DNA TGTGCCAGCAGTCCCACAGGGCTCCACGAGCAGTACTTC. Protein: CASSPTGLHEQYF.

This clonotype was counted at least ten times. The J gene is TRBJ2-7, the V gene TRBV7-2, with 8 positions matching TRBD1. J lost 0 bases, V lost 5 bases, and 9 bases had no gene match. Per germline, CDR1 SGHTA and CDR2 FQGNSA. The CDR3 contains 16 residues. CDR3 sequence (DNA): TGTGCCAGCAGCGCCTATGGACAGGGCTTCTCCTACGAGCAGTACTTC. The encoded protein is CASSAYGQGFSYEQYF.

This clonotype was seen ten or more times. The rearrangement joins TRBV19 to TRBJ2-7; D is possibly TRBD2 (5 bases). The ends were cut back, 5 bases at V and 0 bases at J, with 17 bases in the middle. The CDR3 is made up of 16 amino acids. Germline assignment: CDR1 LNHDA and CDR2 SQIVND (reference sequence). This CDR3 reads CASSPSGGPSSYEQYF. As DNA, the CDR3 is TGTGCCAGTAGTCCCTCCGGCGGGCCGAGCTCCTACGAGCAGTACTTC.

This clonotype was seen repeatedly, ten times or more. The rearrangement uses TRBV7-9 and TRBJ1-1, with 7 bases lining up with TRBD1. CDR3 size: 16 residues. Germline values: CDR1 SEHNR, CDR2 FQNEAQ (reference sequence). The V segment lost 5 bases and the J segment 4 bases; nucleotides outside the gene matches: 13. CDR3 region: CASSPTLGTAVTEAFF. The CDR3 coding sequence is TGTGCCAGCAGCCCTACCTTGGGGACAGCGGTCACTGAAGCTTTCTTT. Supplemented by reference TRBV7-9 and TRBJ1-1, the full variable domain reads DTGVSQNPRHKITKRGQNVTFRCDPISEHNRLYWYRQTLGQGPEFLTYFQNEAQLEKSRLLSDRFSAERPKGSFSTLEIQRTEQGDSAMYLCASSPTLGTAVTEAFFGQGTRLTVV.

To note about this clonotype: One junction end disagrees with the germline gene, perhaps due to a read error. V is TRBV2 and J is TRBJ1-4; maybe TRBD1 (5 bases). Germline assignment: CDR1 SNHLY and CDR2 FYNNEI. CDR3 length equals 16 residues. This CDR3 is CAGSEPTRGYGEKLFF. CDR3 in DNA: TGTGCCGGCAGCGAACCTACAAGGGGCTACGGTGAAAAACTGTTTTTT. The full variable domain, rest sourced from reference TRBV2 and TRBJ1-4, is EPEVTQTPSHQVTQMGQEVILRCVPISNHLYFYWYRQILGQKVEFLVSFYNNEISEKSEIFDDQFSVERPDGSNFTLKIRSTKLEDSAMYFCAGSEPTRGYGEKLFFGSGTQLSVL.

This clonotype was recorded at least ten times. The chain has TRBV5-4 and TRBJ2-2, with D uncertain. Trimming cost V 4 bases and J 0 bases, with 10 bases left between them. The CDR3 consists of 15 residues. CDR1 and CDR2 (germline): SGHNT, YYREEE (reference sequence). The CDR3 sequence is CASSPLASNTGELFF. The CDR3 DNA follows: TGTGCCAGCAGCCCGCTGGCGTCGAACACCGGGGAGCTGTTTTTT.

Regarding this clonotype: A read error may explain this, as a much larger clone is one base away. The CDR3 does not close with the conserved phenylalanine or tryptophan, likely indicating a read error. The chain carries TRBV7-9 and TRBJ2-5, with 11 bases lining up with TRBD2. With 2 bases clipped from V and 7 bases from J, the junction kept 9 bases outside the gene matches. The CDR3 runs 16 residues. Germline CDR1 and CDR2: SEHNR and FQNEAQ (reference sequence). CDR3: CASSLRLAGRQRTQYL. In nucleotides, the CDR3 is TGTGCCAGCAGCTTACGACTAGCGGGGAGGCAGCGGACCCAGTACCTC.

This clonotype was observed many times. V gene TRBV3-1 combines with J gene TRBJ2-2; 9 bases align to TRBD1. CDR3 length: 15 amino acids. CDR1 is LGHDT and CDR2 is YNNKEL in the germline V gene (reference sequence). With V trimmed by 4 bases and J by 3 bases, 3 bases remained unmatched. DNA of the CDR3: TGTGCCAGCAGCCGGGACAGGGCACACACCGGGGAGCTGTTTTTT. Residues: CASSRDRAHTGELFF.

This clonotype was seen at least ten times. The chain carries TRBV12-3 or TRBV12-4 and TRBJ2-5; D not resolved. This CDR3 contains 15 residues. V gave up 6 bases and J gave up 2 bases, with 16 bases separating them. The DNA for the CDR3 is TGTGCCAGCAGCTCCCCCCAGCGCGCGCAAGAGACCCAGTACTTC. Protein sequence: CASSSPQRAQETQYF.

This chain uses TRBV7-9 with TRBJ2-4; D unclear. The germline V gene encodes CDR1 SEHNR and CDR2 FQNEAQ (reference sequence). The CDR3 covers 17 residues. Trimming took 1 base from V and 0 from J, leaving 13 bases between them. Here the CDR3 reads CASSLGASIGAKNIQYF. The DNA of the CDR3 is TGTGCCAGCAGCTTAGGGGCCAGCATAGGAGCCAAAAACATTCAGTACTTC.

This clonotype was found a few times. The rearrangement uses TRBV11-3 and TRBJ2-1; 7 bases are a match to TRBD2. Germline assignment: CDR1 SGHNT and CDR2 YENEEA. V was pared by 5 bases and J by 7 bases, with 5 bases of the junction left unmatched. This CDR3 contains 13 residues. The chain's CDR3 is CASSIRTRNEQFF. Here the CDR3 DNA reads TGTGCCAGCAGCATAAGGACTAGGAATGAGCAGTTCTTC.

This clonotype was counted a few times. A much larger clone differs from this one at a single base, so this may be a read error. The V gene is TRBV20-1, the J gene TRBJ2-4; 16 nucleotides line up with TRBD2. Germline V gene lookup returns CDR1 DFQATT and CDR2 SNEGSKA (reference sequence). Trimming cost V 6 bases and J 6 bases; bases outside gene matches: 11. This CDR3 spans 17 amino acids. CDR3 loop: CSAYRGLAGGLGNIQYF. The CDR3 DNA follows: TGCAGTGCATACAGGGGACTAGCGGGAGGGCTTGGAAACATTCAGTACTTC.

V and J are TRBV5-1 and TRBJ2-5, with TRBD2 matching 7 bases. V trimming: 0 bases; J trimming: 2 bases; junction bases outside the gene matches: 4. CDR1 and CDR2 (germline): SGHRS, YFSETQ. The CDR3 extends over 15 amino acids. CDR3: CASSLASSGQETQYF. The CDR3 nucleotides are TGCGCCAGCAGCTTGGCGTCTAGCGGTCAAGAGACCCAGTACTTC.

The CDR3 sequence is CSATYDHRGGYTF. The CDR3 coding sequence is TGCAGTGCCACATACGACCACAGGGGCGGCTACACCTTC. The rearrangement joins TRBV20-1 to TRBJ1-2, with 7 positions matching TRBD1. The CDR3 spans 13 residues. Germline CDR1 reads DFQATT; CDR2 reads SNEGSKA (reference sequence). V gave up 6 bases and J gave up 8 bases; unmatched junction bases: 12.

This clonotype was recorded at least ten times. The rearrangement links TRBV9 to TRBJ2-3; TRBD1 or TRBD2 may be the D gene (5 bases each). In germline, CDR1 is SGDLS, CDR2 YYNGEE. Trimming left V 3 bases short and J 4 bases short, with 18 bases between. The length of the CDR3 is 16 residues. The DNA of the CDR3 is TGTGCCAGCAGCGGCCGGGGCGGCGACGAGGCAGATACGCAGTATTTT. This encodes CASSGRGGDEADTQYF.

This clonotype was seen repeatedly, ten times or more. The chain is built from TRBV20-1 and TRBJ1-5; 10 bases line up with TRBD1. Trimming at V came to 3 bases and at J to 3 bases, leaving 8 bases not matched to a gene. Germline V gives CDR1 DFQATT, CDR2 SNEGSKA (reference sequence). The CDR3 consists of 16 residues. The CDR3: CSASWRQGATNQPQHF. CDR3 DNA sequence: TGCAGTGCTAGTTGGCGACAGGGGGCTACCAATCAGCCCCAGCATTTT.

This clonotype was recorded at least ten times. The genes are TRBV20-1 and TRBJ2-3; D might be TRBD1 or TRBD2, each matching 5 bases. Trimming cost V 6 bases and J 6 bases, with 22 bases left between them. Germline lookup yields CDR1 DFQATT and CDR2 SNEGSKA (reference sequence). CDR3 length: 15 amino acids. The CDR3 region has the DNA TGCAGTGCGCGTACCAGTACCGGGGCTTTGGATACGCAGTATTTT. This translates into CSARTSTGALDTQYF.